The TCR beta chain under discussion was sequenced for a study of T cell changes during pregnancy in multiple sclerosis. Here immunoSEQ multiplex PCR was the method, and the copy in TCRdb shows in-frame clones only, minus some. Of 100,000 or so clones in the sample, over 85% were seen once. The germline V and J ends were trimmed by 2 bases and 9 bases, with 5 bases remaining between them. Germline V gene sequence: CDR1 MNHEY, CDR2 SVGAGI. This CDR3 region has 12 residues. The chain joins TRBV6-5 to TRBJ1-6; D might be TRBD1 (5 bases). The sequenced sample was peripheral blood, obtained after pregnancy. The sequence was obtained from a female donor in good health, enrolled as a control in a pregnancy study. Here the CDR3 reads CASSYRGSPLHF. The CDR3 nucleotides read TGTGCCAGCAGTTACAGGGGTTCACCCCTCCACTTT.